What follows is one T cell receptor (beta chain) and its context. These data belong to a study of Graves' ophthalmopathy and Graves' hyperthyroidism. Ophthalmopathy absent within 18 months of follow-up marked hyperthyroidism as stable. The PBMCs were taken from under 12 ml of fresh peripheral blood. The CDR3 consists of 13 residues. The ends were cut back, 6 bases at V and 2 bases at J, with 10 bases in the middle. Amplification of TCR beta CDR3 regions used RNA transcripts. The first round was an RT-PCR with HTBI primers, and the second round was a multiplex PCR. Via MiXCR, TCRdb re-called the multiplex PCR reads, giving one row per CDR3 protein. The sample shows a few hundred thousand distinct CDR3 sequences, 15% of them seen only once.

The sample was peripheral blood. The chain employs TRBV12-3 or TRBV12-4 and TRBJ1-2; weak D call: TRBD1 (5 bases). The clonotype was recovered from a woman between 18 and 29 years old with stable Graves' hyperthyroidism. As DNA, the CDR3 is TGTGCCAGCAGGGGGGTCGAGAACTATGGCTACACCTTC. It encodes CASRGVENYGYTF.